These 19 T cell receptor beta chains came from one sample sequenced in a study of technical replicates of blood from a few donors. The assay was immunoSEQ multiplex PCR, and TCRdb's table has in-frame clones only and misses some. The top ten clones hold 0.3% to 0.4% of a sample with about 81,000 clones, 90% to 96% of them seen once. Sequenced material: T cells isolated from PBMCs. Receptors originate from a human donor in good health.

The V gene is TRBV7-2, the J gene TRBJ1-2, with D unresolved. Germline loops: CDR1 SGHTA, CDR2 FQGNSA. Trimming pared 7 bases from V and 0 bases from J, leaving 12 bases between. The CDR3 spans 14 residues. In DNA, the CDR3 is TGTGCCAGCAAGATGATCAACACTAACTATGGCTACACCTTC. Protein sequence: CASKMINTNYGYTF.

The chain couples TRBV30 to TRBJ1-4; D is unresolved. Germline CDR1 and CDR2: GTSNPN and SVGIG (reference sequence). V gave up 2 bases and J gave up 7 bases, with 11 bases separating them. CDR3 length: 13 residues. The CDR3 protein is CAWSLFTVEKLFF. The CDR3 nucleotides are TGTGCCTGGAGTCTGTTTACGGTTGAAAAACTGTTTTTT.

The rearrangement uses TRBV15 and TRBJ1-3; 9 bases match TRBD1. CDR3 length equals 16 residues. CDR1 and CDR2 (germline): LNHNV, YYDKDF (reference sequence). The trim removed 0 bases at V and 3 bases at J, leaving 3 bases unmatched. CDR3 sequence: CATSREGTGIGNTIYF. DNA of the CDR3: TGTGCCACCAGCAGAGAAGGGACAGGGATTGGAAACACCATATATTTT.

Of note for this clone: One end of the junction is discordant with germline, which a read error may explain. The V call is TRBV7-7, the J call TRBJ2-3, with a possible D match to TRBD1 (6 bases). Germline V gene sequence: CDR1 SSHAT, CDR2 FNYEAQ (reference sequence). CDR3 length: 17 amino acids. The CDR3 sequence: CASSLASTGKGTDTQYF. CDR3 DNA: TGTGCTAGCAGCTTAGCCAGTACAGGGAAGGGCACAGATACGCAGTATTTT.

V is TRBV9 and J is TRBJ2-5; TRBD1 matches 11 bases. The length of the CDR3 is 15 residues. Trimming at V came to 2 bases and at J to 4 bases, leaving 4 bases not matched to a gene. CDR1 is SGDLS, CDR2 YYNGEE, per germline. The CDR3 loop reads CASSVSGTGGETQYF. The CDR3, as DNA: TGTGCCAGCAGCGTGTCCGGGACAGGGGGAGAGACCCAGTACTTC.

The chain employs TRBV27 and TRBJ2-5, with 9 bases matching TRBD2. The ends lost 2 bases at V and 1 base at J; junction bases unmatched: 2. From germline, CDR1 is MNHEY and CDR2 SMNVEV (reference sequence). The CDR3 has 15 amino acids. The CDR3 nucleotides are TGTGCCAGCAGTTTAAGCGGGAGGTCCCAAGAGACCCAGTACTTC. It encodes CASSLSGRSQETQYF.

This clone was seen once. The V call is TRBV28, the J call TRBJ2-3; 7 bases are a match to TRBD2. The CDR3 extends over 15 amino acids. CDR1 is MDHEN and CDR2 is SYDVKM in the germline V gene. V lost 5 bases and J lost 3; bases outside the gene matches: 8. CDR3 nucleotide sequence: TGTGCCAGCAGTCCCAGAGGGAGGGCAACAGATACGCAGTATTTT. Translating it yields CASSPRGRATDTQYF.

The chain employs TRBV28 and TRBJ2-1, with D perhaps TRBD2 (6 bases). Germline values: CDR1 MDHEN, CDR2 SYDVKM. V was cut by 8 bases and J by 1 base, with 18 bases left in between. The CDR3 is 16 amino acids. Here the CDR3 reads CASGGLASHSYNEQFF. The CDR3, as DNA: TGTGCCAGCGGGGGGTTAGCGAGCCATTCCTACAATGAGCAGTTCTTC.

The chain combines TRBV11-3 with TRBJ2-7; D perhaps matches TRBD1 (5 bases). V dropped 5 bases and J dropped 2 bases, with 13 bases sitting between them. The CDR3 length is 14 residues. Germline V gene sequence: CDR1 SGHNT, CDR2 YENEEA. Written as DNA, the CDR3 is TGTGCCAGCAGCGGGCAGGGAAGCACCTACGAGCAGTACTTC. As protein: CASSGQGSTYEQYF.

This clone was found once. This chain uses TRBV29-1 with TRBJ2-2, with 8 bases that match TRBD2. V shed 0 bases and J 7 bases; nucleotides not matched to a gene: 7. The CDR3 spans 15 residues. CDR1 is SQVTM, CDR2 ANQGSEA, per germline. The CDR3 coding sequence is TGCAGCGTTGAAGATCCTGAGCGGGAGTACGGGGAGCTGTTTTTT. Translated, it gives CSVEDPEREYGELFF.

The V and J genes are TRBV15 and TRBJ1-5; D is unclear. Trimming took 0 bases from V and 12 from J, leaving 6 bases between them. Germline-derived CDR1 and CDR2 are LNHNV and YYDKDF (reference sequence). CDR3 length: 11 amino acids. This CDR3 reads CATSRDQVQHF. The CDR3 DNA sequence: TGTGCCACCAGCAGAGATCAGGTCCAGCATTTT. Looking up the rest from reference TRBV15 and TRBJ1-5 gives the full variable domain: DAMVIQNPRYQVTQFGKPVTLSCSQTLNHNVMYWYQQKSSQAPKLLFHYYDKDFNNEADTPDNFQSRRPNTSFCFLDIRSPGLGDTAMYLCATSRDQVQHFGDGTRLSIL.

Regarding this clone: This specimen includes other DNA sequences encoding the same CDR3. The chain combines TRBV6-5 with TRBJ2-5; D not resolved. CDR1 and CDR2 (germline): MNHEY, SVGAGI. The CDR3 runs 11 residues. Between the trimmed V and J ends, which lost 4 bases and 5 bases, there was a span of 5 bases. Here the CDR3 DNA reads TGTGCCAGCAGTTTGCGTGAGACCCAGTACTTC. It yields the protein CASSLRETQYF.

This chain joins TRBV28 and TRBJ1-1; D may be TRBD1 (5 bases). This CDR3 contains 16 residues. V gave up 2 bases and J gave up 3 bases, with 16 bases separating them. Germline V gene data show CDR1 as MDHEN and CDR2 as SYDVKM. This chain's CDR3 is CASSLTAAGLDTEAFF. CDR3 in DNA: TGTGCCAGCAGTTTAACGGCGGCAGGGTTGGACACTGAAGCTTTCTTT.

V usage is TRBV4-3 and J usage is TRBJ2-4; D gene unclear. The germline V and J ends were trimmed by 4 bases and 0 bases, with 13 bases remaining between them. The CDR3 has 16 residues. CDR1 and CDR2 from the germline V gene are LGHNA and YSLEER. The CDR3 region is CASSLGASLAKNIQYF. DNA for the CDR3: TGCGCCAGCAGCCTCGGTGCGTCTTTAGCCAAAAACATTCAGTACTTC.

This clone was counted once. V is TRBV2 and J is TRBJ2-1; maybe TRBD2 (5 bases). CDR3 length equals 13 residues. V gave up 6 bases and J gave up 4 bases, with 10 bases separating them. Germline-derived CDR1 and CDR2 are SNHLY and FYNNEI. The CDR3 DNA is TGTGCCAGCAGCGAGGGTTTTTACAATGAGCAGTTCTTC. This sequence encodes CASSEGFYNEQFF.

The chain joins TRBV9 to TRBJ1-2; maybe TRBD1 (6 bases). The CDR3 runs to 14 residues. The V end was cut by 4 bases, the J end by 4 bases, with 14 bases between. Germline loops: CDR1 SGDLS, CDR2 YYNGEE. The chain's CDR3 is CASSPWTAGYGYTF. The DNA of the CDR3 is TGTGCCAGCAGCCCTTGGACAGCCGGCTATGGCTACACCTTC.

The chain couples TRBV28 to TRBJ2-7; TRBD1 aligns across 9 bases. V shed 3 bases and J 2 bases; nucleotides not matched to a gene: 5. The germline gives CDR1 MDHEN, CDR2 SYDVKM. The CDR3 contains 15 residues. Here the CDR3 reads CASSLGTGMTYEQYF. The DNA of the CDR3 is TGTGCCAGCAGTTTGGGGACAGGGATGACCTACGAGCAGTACTTC.

V and J are TRBV11-2 and TRBJ2-7; no clear D gene. This CDR3 is 12 amino acids long. Between the trimmed V and J ends, which lost 5 bases and 4 bases, there was a span of 9 bases. Germline loops: CDR1 SGHAT, CDR2 FQNNGV. The CDR3 DNA is TGTGCCAGCAGCGTCGGTGATTACGAGCAGTACTTC. Translating gives CASSVGDYEQYF. The whole variable domain, filled in from reference TRBV11-2 and TRBJ2-7, reads EAGVAQSPRYKIIEKRQSVAFWCNPISGHATLYWYQQILGQGPKLLIQFQNNGVVDDSQLPKDRFSAERLKGVDSTLKIQPAKLEDSAVYLCASSVGDYEQYFGPGTRLTVT.

V usage is TRBV5-1 and J usage is TRBJ2-3; maybe TRBD2 (5 bases). Germline loops: CDR1 SGHRS, CDR2 YFSETQ. V was shortened by 2 bases and J by 4 bases, with 5 bases between the two germline ends. CDR3 length: 12 amino acids. The CDR3, as DNA: TGCGCCAGCAGCTTCGGGGCAGATACGCAGTATTTT. It translates to CASSFGADTQYF.